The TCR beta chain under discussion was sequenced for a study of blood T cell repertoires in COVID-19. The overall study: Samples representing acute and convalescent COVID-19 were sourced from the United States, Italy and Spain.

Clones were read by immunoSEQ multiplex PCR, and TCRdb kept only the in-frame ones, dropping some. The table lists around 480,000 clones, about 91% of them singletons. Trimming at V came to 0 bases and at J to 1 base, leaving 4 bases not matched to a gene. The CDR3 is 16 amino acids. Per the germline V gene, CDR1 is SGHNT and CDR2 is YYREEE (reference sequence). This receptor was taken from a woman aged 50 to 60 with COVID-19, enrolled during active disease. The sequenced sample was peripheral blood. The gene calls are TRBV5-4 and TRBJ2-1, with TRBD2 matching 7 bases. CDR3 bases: TGTGCCAGCAGCTTGGGACTAGCTATTTCCTACAATGAGCAGTTCTTC. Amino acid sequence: CASSLGLAISYNEQFF.